One T cell receptor (beta chain) is described in this entry. Its target is not known. Assay: immunoSEQ multiplex PCR; the TCRdb copy retains only in-frame clones and omits some. This table has some 140,000 clones, more than 75% appearing once. This record comes from a study of T cell responses to AZD1222 COVID-19 vaccine. Overall study findings and caveats: CD4 TCRs covered the whole spike, strongest at regions 160-218 and 743-854.

The CDR3 runs 16 residues. Trimming left V 0 bases short and J 4 bases short, with 11 bases between. The germline gives CDR1 SGHRS, CDR2 YFSETQ. The sequenced sample was peripheral blood, obtained on day 0 of AZD1222 vaccination. The TCR sequence derives from an adult in good health. The J gene is TRBJ1-6, the V gene TRBV5-1; D is possibly TRBD1 (5 bases). The CDR3 sequence: CASSLEGVRYNSPLHF. CDR3 DNA: TGCGCCAGCAGCTTGGAAGGGGTCAGGTATAATTCACCCCTCCACTTT.